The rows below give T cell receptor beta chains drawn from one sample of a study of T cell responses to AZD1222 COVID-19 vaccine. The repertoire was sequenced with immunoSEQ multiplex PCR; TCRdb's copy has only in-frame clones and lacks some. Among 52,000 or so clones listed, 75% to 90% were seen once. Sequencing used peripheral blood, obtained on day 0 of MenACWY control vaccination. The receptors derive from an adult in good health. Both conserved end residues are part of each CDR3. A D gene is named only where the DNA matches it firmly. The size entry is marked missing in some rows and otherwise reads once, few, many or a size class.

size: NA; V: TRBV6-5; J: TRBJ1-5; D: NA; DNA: TGTGCCAGCAGTTACTCTCCGGGACAGCCCCAGCATTTT; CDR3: CASSYSPGQPQHF
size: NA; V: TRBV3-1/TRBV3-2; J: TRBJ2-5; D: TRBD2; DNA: TGTGCCAGCAGCCGGGGACTAGGGTGGGAGACCCAGTACTTC; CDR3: CASSRGLGWETQYF
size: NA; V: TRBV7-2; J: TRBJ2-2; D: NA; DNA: TGTGCCAGCAGCTTAGTAGCAGCGAACACCGGGGAGCTGTTTTTT; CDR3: CASSLVAANTGELFF
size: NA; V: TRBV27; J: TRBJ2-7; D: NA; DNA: TGTGCCAGCAGTAATCCGATGAGCTCCTACGAGCAGTACTTC; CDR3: CASSNPMSSYEQYF
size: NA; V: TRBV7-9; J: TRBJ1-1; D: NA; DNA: TGTGCCAGCAGCTTAACCCCGGGCGCAGAGGTGTTCACTGAAGCTTTCTTT; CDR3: CASSLTPGAEVFTEAFF
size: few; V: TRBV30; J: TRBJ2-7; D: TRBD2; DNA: TGTGCCTGGAGGCCGGGACTAGCGGGAGAGGTCCACGAGCAGTACTTC; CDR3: CAWRPGLAGEVHEQYF
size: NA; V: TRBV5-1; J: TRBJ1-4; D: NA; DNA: TGCGCCAGCAGCTTGGGGGGGACGACAGCTTCTAATGAAAAACTGTTTTTT; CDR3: CASSLGGTTASNEKLFF
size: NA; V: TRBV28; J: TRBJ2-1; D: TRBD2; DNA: TGTGCCAGCGCGAGCAGGGGGACTAGCTTCTACAATGAGCAGTTCTTC; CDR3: CASASRGTSFYNEQFF
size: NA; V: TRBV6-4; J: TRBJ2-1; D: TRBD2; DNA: TGTGCCAGCAGTGGCGGACTAGCGGGAGATGAGCAGTTCTTC; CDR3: CASSGGLAGDEQFF
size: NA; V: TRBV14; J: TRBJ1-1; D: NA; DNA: TGTGCCAGCAGCCAGATTGGTGCCGCAAATCCCGAAGCTTTCTTT; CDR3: CASSQIGAANPEAFF
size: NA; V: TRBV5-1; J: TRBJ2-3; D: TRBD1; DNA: TGCGCCAGCAGCCCTGACAGGGCCACAGATACGCAGTATTTT; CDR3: CASSPDRATDTQYF
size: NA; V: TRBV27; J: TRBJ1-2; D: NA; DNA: TGTGCCAGCAGTTTGACAGCCCGGACTGGCTACACCTTC; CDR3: CASSLTARTGYTF
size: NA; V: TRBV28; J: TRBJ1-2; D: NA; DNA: TGTGCCAGCAGTTTCCCAGCCCTCTATGGCTACACCTTC; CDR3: CASSFPALYGYTF
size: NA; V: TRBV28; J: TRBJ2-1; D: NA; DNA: TGTGCCAGCAGGCAAGGGCAGGCTAACAATGAGCAGTTCTTC; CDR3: CASRQGQANNEQFF
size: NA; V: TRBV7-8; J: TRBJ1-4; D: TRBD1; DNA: TGTGCCAGCAGCGCGACAGGGCGACCCTCAACTAATGAAAAACTGTTTTTT; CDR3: CASSATGRPSTNEKLFF
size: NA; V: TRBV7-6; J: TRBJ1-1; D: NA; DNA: TGTGCCAGCAGCTTAATGGGGGCTGATGAAGCTTTCTTT; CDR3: CASSLMGADEAFF
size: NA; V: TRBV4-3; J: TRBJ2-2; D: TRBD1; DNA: TGCGCCAGCAGCCAAACCGCGGGACAGGGCGGGGAGCTGTTTTTT; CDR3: CASSQTAGQGGELFF
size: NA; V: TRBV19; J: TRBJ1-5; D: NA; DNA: TGTGCCAGTAAATTCGGGCCTTATAATCAGCCCCAGCATTTT; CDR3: CASKFGPYNQPQHF
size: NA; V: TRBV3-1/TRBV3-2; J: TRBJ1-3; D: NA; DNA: TGTGCCAGCAGCCAAGAAATCCGGGCTGGAAACACCATATATTTT; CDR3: CASSQEIRAGNTIYF
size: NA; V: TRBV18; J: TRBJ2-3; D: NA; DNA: TGTGCCAGCTCACTCACACAGGGCACAGATACGCAGTATTTT; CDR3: CASSLTQGTDTQYF
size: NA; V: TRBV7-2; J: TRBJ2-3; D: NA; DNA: TGTGCCAGCAGCCCCTTCACTGATACGCAGTATTTT; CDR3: CASSPFTDTQYF
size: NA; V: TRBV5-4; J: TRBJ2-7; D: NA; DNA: TGTGCCAGCAGCTCTGCCACAGCCGACTACTACGAGCAGTACTTC; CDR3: CASSSATADYYEQYF
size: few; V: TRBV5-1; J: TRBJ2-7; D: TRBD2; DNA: TGCGCCAGCAGTCGCGGGGGGGCCCGAGGTTCGGAGCAGTACTTC; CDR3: CASSRGGARGSEQYF
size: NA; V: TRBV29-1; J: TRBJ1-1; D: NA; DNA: TGCAGCGCTCGGGTGGGGAACACTGAAGCTTTCTTT; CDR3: CSARVGNTEAFF
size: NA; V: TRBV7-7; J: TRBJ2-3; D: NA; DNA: TGTGCTAGCAGCTTAAACAGGGGCACAGATACGCAGTATTTT; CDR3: CASSLNRGTDTQYF
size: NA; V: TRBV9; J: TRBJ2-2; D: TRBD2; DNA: TGTGCCAGCAGCCTATTAGCGGGACAGAACACCGGGGAGCTGTTTTTT; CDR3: CASSLLAGQNTGELFF
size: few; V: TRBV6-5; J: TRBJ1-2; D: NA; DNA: TGTGCCAGCAGTTACTCTGCAGGATTTAGTGGCTACACCTTC; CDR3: CASSYSAGFSGYTF